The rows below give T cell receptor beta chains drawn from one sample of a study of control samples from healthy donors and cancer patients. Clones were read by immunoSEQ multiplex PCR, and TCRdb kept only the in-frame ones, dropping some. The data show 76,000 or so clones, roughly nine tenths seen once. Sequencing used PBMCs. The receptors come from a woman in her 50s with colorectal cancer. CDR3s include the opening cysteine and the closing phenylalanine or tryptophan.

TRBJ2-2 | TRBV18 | CASSPYSGNTGELFF
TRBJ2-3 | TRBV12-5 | CASGPILAGGTDTQYF
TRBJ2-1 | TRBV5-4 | CASSLFPAPYNEQFF
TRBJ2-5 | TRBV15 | CATSRDQGGKTQYF
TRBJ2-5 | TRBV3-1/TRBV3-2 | CASSPAGAGTQYF
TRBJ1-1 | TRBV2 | CASSEGWGRANTEAFF
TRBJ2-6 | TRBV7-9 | CASSLGGANVLTF
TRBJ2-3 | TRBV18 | CASSGTEGSTDTQYF
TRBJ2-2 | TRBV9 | CASSVESGGFTGELFF
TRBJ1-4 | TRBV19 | CASRTQGAGRYNEKLFF
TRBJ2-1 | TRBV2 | CASSEGDNEQFF
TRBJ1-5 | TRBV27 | CASSQRQGLNQPQHF
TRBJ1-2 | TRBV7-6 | CASSLNERIGGGYTF
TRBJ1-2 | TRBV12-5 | CASGLVRLLSYGYTF
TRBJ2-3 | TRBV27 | CASSLGAAETDTQYF
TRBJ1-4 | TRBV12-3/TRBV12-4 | CASSRQLNEKLFF
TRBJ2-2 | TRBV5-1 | CASSLEGAGYPGELFF
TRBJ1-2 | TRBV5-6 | CASSADRGNYGYTF